The 31 T cell receptor beta chains below were found in one sample sequenced in a study of blood T cell repertoires in COVID-19. TCRdb's copy holds only in-frame clones and misses some; the assay was immunoSEQ multiplex PCR. The top ten clones hold about 3.5% of a sample with about 170,000 clones, about nine tenths of them seen once. The source material was peripheral blood. Receptors originate from a man between 65 and 85 years old with acute or convalescent COVID-19.

J is TRBJ2-1 and V is TRBV7-8, with 9 positions matching TRBD1. Germline CDR1 reads SGHVS; CDR2 reads FQNEAQ. The CDR3 has 15 residues. V lost 5 bases, J lost 9 bases, and 11 bases stayed unmatched. The CDR3 sequence: CASSRTGTGLGEQFF. The CDR3 nucleotides read TGTGCCAGCAGCCGTACCGGGACAGGGTTAGGTGAGCAGTTCTTC.

The rearrangement uses TRBV11-2 and TRBJ1-1; D remains ambiguous. From germline, CDR1 is SGHAT and CDR2 FQNNGV. The ends were cut back, 0 bases at V and 1 base at J, with 9 bases in the middle. The CDR3 runs to 15 residues. CDR3 amino acids: CASSLDPLANTEAFF. CDR3 coding DNA: TGTGCCAGCAGCTTAGATCCATTGGCGAACACTGAAGCTTTCTTT.

The V call is TRBV30, the J call TRBJ2-1; D not resolved. The CDR3 spans 11 residues. CDR1 and CDR2 from the germline V gene are GTSNPN and SVGIG (reference sequence). With 3 bases removed from V and 10 bases from J, the gap between germline ends came to 10 bases. In DNA, the CDR3 is TGTGCCTGGAGCTTCTCGAGGGAGCAGTTCTTC. This encodes CAWSFSREQFF.

This clone was recorded only once. The rearrangement joins TRBV7-3 to TRBJ2-1, with unresolved D. V lost 0 bases, J lost 11 bases, and 8 bases lay in between. CDR3 length equals 12 residues. Germline CDR1 is SGHTA and CDR2 is FQGTGA. The CDR3 DNA reads as TGTGCCAGCAGCTTAACGGGCAGTAAGCAGTTCTTC. Translating gives CASSLTGSKQFF.

CDR3 sequence reads: CASSFWTSSNQPQHF. CDR3 DNA: TGTGCCAGCAGCTTTTGGACATCAAGCAATCAGCCCCAGCATTTT. V usage is TRBV5-6 and J usage is TRBJ1-5, with D perhaps matching TRBD1 (5 bases). Germline CDR1 reads SGHDT; CDR2 reads YYEEEE. This CDR3 spans 15 amino acids. V was shortened by 2 bases and J by 1 base, with 10 bases between the two germline ends.

This clone is a singleton in its sample. The rearrangement joins TRBV27 to TRBJ2-1; 12 nucleotides line up with TRBD2. The CDR3 consists of 19 residues. Germline CDR1 reads MNHEY; CDR2 reads SMNVEV (reference sequence). J gave up 9 bases and V 6 bases, and 21 bases lay outside the gene matches. The CDR3 nucleotides read TGTGCCAGCAGGCCTTACCCCACACCGAGACTAGCGGGGGCGGTTGAGCAGTTCTTC. Its protein product is CASRPYPTPRLAGAVEQFF.

The V and J genes are TRBV19 and TRBJ1-4, with D uncertain. The CDR3 loop spans 13 amino acids. With 6 bases removed from V and 7 bases from J, the gap between germline ends came to 12 bases. Germline V gene lookup returns CDR1 LNHDA and CDR2 SQIVND (reference sequence). As DNA, the CDR3 is TGTGCCAGTAGCCCGACGTGGAGTGAAAAACTGTTTTTT. Protein product: CASSPTWSEKLFF. Complete variable domain (other parts from reference TRBV19 and TRBJ1-4): DGGITQSPKYLFRKEGQNVTLSCEQNLNHDAMYWYRQDPGQGLRLIYYSQIVNDFQKGDIAEGYSVSREKKESFPLTVTSAQKNPTAFYLCASSPTWSEKLFFGSGTQLSVL.

The chain employs TRBV5-1 and TRBJ2-3, with 11 bases lining up with TRBD2. The CDR3 extends over 16 amino acids. V dropped 0 bases and J dropped 2; count of bases not matched to a gene: 2. Germline V gives CDR1 SGHRS, CDR2 YFSETQ. The CDR3 DNA reads TGCGCCAGCAGCTTGGTTAGCGGGGGGGACACAGATACGCAGTATTTT. Protein product: CASSLVSGGDTDTQYF.

The rearrangement uses TRBV6-5 and TRBJ1-2; D uncertain. The CDR3 sequence is 13 residues long. Trimming left V 2 bases short and J 0 bases short, with 4 bases between. Germline V gene data show CDR1 as MNHEY and CDR2 as SVGAGI. CDR3 in amino acids: CASSYRANYGYTF. In DNA, the CDR3 is TGTGCCAGCAGTTACAGAGCTAACTATGGCTACACCTTC.

The chain uses TRBV24-1 and TRBJ2-5, with TRBD2 identical over 10 bases. J gave up 5 bases and V 9 bases, and 5 bases lay outside the gene matches. The germline gives CDR1 KGHDR, CDR2 SFDVKD. This CDR3 is 13 amino acids long. CDR3 loop: CATGSGGRETQYF. The CDR3 nucleotides are TGTGCCACCGGTAGCGGGGGGAGGGAGACCCAGTACTTC.

This chain's CDR3 is CASSIYRTDTQYF. Written as DNA, the CDR3 is TGTGCCAGCAGTATTTATCGGACAGATACGCAGTATTTT. The chain links TRBV12-3 or TRBV12-4 to TRBJ2-3; D gene ambiguous. This CDR3 is built from 13 residues. V was clipped by 5 bases and J by 3 bases, with 9 bases between them.

V usage is TRBV6-2 or TRBV6-3 and J usage is TRBJ2-3; D may be TRBD2 (5 bases). The CDR3 extends over 11 amino acids. Germline V gene sequence: CDR1 MNHEY, CDR2 SVGEGT. V dropped 5 bases and J dropped 6 bases, with 6 bases sitting between them. CDR3 coding DNA: TGTGCCAGCAGTCGGGGTGATACGCAGTATTTT. Residues: CASSRGDTQYF.

The chain links TRBV9 to TRBJ2-7, with 9 bases matching TRBD2. Germline loops: CDR1 SGDLS, CDR2 YYNGEE. The CDR3 contains 17 residues. V gave up 0 bases and J gave up 0 bases; unmatched junction bases: 7. The CDR3 protein is CASSVAPSGISSYEQYF. The DNA of the CDR3 is TGTGCCAGCAGCGTAGCTCCTAGCGGGATCAGCTCCTACGAGCAGTACTTC.

This clone was counted once. This chain joins TRBV9 and TRBJ1-3, with a possible D match to TRBD1 (5 bases). V was clipped by 3 bases and J by 2 bases, with 9 bases between them. Per germline, CDR1 SGDLS and CDR2 YYNGEE. The CDR3 loop spans 14 amino acids. The CDR3 DNA reads TGTGCCAGCAGCGCAGGGATTGCTGGAAACACCATATATTTT. It is translated as CASSAGIAGNTIYF.

The chain is built from TRBV3-1 (or the pseudogene TRBV3-2) and TRBJ2-5, with D possibly matching TRBD1 (5 bases). V lost 0 bases and J 2 bases, leaving 13 bases between the germline ends. The CDR3 loop spans 16 amino acids. CDR1 LGHDT and CDR2 YNNKEL come from the germline V gene (reference sequence). CDR3 protein: CASSQDKTVRQETQYF. The DNA of the CDR3 is TGTGCCAGCAGCCAAGATAAGACAGTTCGACAAGAGACCCAGTACTTC.

This clone has only a few counts. The rearrangement links TRBV3-1 (or the pseudogene TRBV3-2) to TRBJ2-3, with D uncertain. The CDR3 extends over 15 amino acids. CDR1 is LGHDT, CDR2 YNNKEL, per germline (reference sequence). Trimming cost V 5 bases and J 4 bases, with 16 bases left between them. CDR3 DNA: TGTGCCAGCAGCGCCAATGGAGTAGGTCCAGATACGCAGTATTTT. It specifies CASSANGVGPDTQYF.

The gene calls are TRBV18 and TRBJ1-1; 9 bases are a match to TRBD1. In germline, CDR1 is KGHSH, CDR2 LQKENI. This CDR3 spans 16 amino acids. Trimming at V came to 3 bases and at J to 1 base, leaving 6 bases not matched to a gene. The chain's CDR3 is CASSPIQGAQNTEAFF. The CDR3 region has the DNA TGTGCCAGCTCACCCATACAGGGGGCCCAGAACACTGAAGCTTTCTTT.

The chain combines TRBV18 with TRBJ2-2, with a weak D call TRBD2 (6 bases). The CDR3 spans 16 residues. Germline V lookup: CDR1 KGHSH, CDR2 LQKENI. V was clipped by 3 bases and J by 7 bases, with 18 bases between them. The CDR3 here is CASSPFKEGPIGELFF. Written as DNA, the CDR3 is TGTGCCAGCTCACCTTTTAAGGAGGGCCCCATCGGGGAGCTGTTTTTT.

The table lists this clone with a count of one. The rearrangement joins TRBV9 to TRBJ1-2; D unclear. Trimming stripped 3 bases from V and 3 bases from J, with 21 bases between. CDR3 size: 17 residues. Germline V lookup: CDR1 SGDLS, CDR2 YYNGEE. The CDR3 DNA reads as TGTGCCAGCAGCGCCTCCCGGACTCTCCGCCAGCACTATGGCTACACCTTC. Its protein is CASSASRTLRQHYGYTF.

The J gene is TRBJ1-1, the V gene TRBV28; 8 bases line up with TRBD1. The CDR3 sequence is 16 residues long. V was clipped by 5 bases and J by 1 base; unmatched bases: 9. The germline V gene encodes CDR1 MDHEN and CDR2 SYDVKM. CDR3 nucleotides: TGTGCCAGCAGTCACGCCGGGACAGGCAAGAACACTGAAGCTTTCTTT. It yields the protein CASSHAGTGKNTEAFF.

The rearrangement joins TRBV5-4 to TRBJ1-2, with 7 bases identical to TRBD1. V lost 4 bases to trimming and J lost 5 bases; unmatched junction nucleotides: 8. Germline V gene sequence: CDR1 SGHNT, CDR2 YYREEE (reference sequence). CDR3 size: 14 residues. The CDR3 DNA is TGTGCCAGCAGCCCGGCAGGACAGGAATATGGCTACACCTTC. Translating gives CASSPAGQEYGYTF.

This clone was seen only once. This chain connects TRBV10-3 to TRBJ2-1; the D gene is possibly TRBD1 (6 bases). This CDR3 contains 14 residues. V gave up 10 bases and J gave up 6 bases, with 19 bases separating them. Germline V gives CDR1 ENHRY, CDR2 SYGVKD. The DNA of the CDR3 is TGTGCCACCAGGGACCCCAGGGGAAGCAATGAGCAGTTCTTC. As protein: CATRDPRGSNEQFF.

This rearrangement joins TRBV4-1 to TRBJ2-1; possibly TRBD2 for D (6 bases). CDR3 length: 15 residues. The germline gives CDR1 MGHRA, CDR2 YSYEKL. V dropped 2 bases and J dropped 3 bases, with 11 bases sitting between them. The DNA for the CDR3 is TGCGCCAGCAGCCAAAGGGCTAGCGACTACAATGAGCAGTTCTTC. Amino acids: CASSQRASDYNEQFF.

The chain employs TRBV6-5 and TRBJ2-1, with a possible D match to TRBD2 (6 bases). V was pared by 6 bases and J by 0 bases, with 12 bases between. CDR1 is MNHEY and CDR2 is SVGAGI in the germline V gene. The CDR3 totals 15 residues. The CDR3 nucleotides read TGTGCCAGCAGACTAACTAGCCTCTCCTACAATGAGCAGTTCTTC. Protein product: CASRLTSLSYNEQFF.

This clone was found once. The chain carries TRBV5-6 and TRBJ1-1; 11 bases map to TRBD1. Looked up from germline, CDR1 is SGHDT and CDR2 is YYEEEE. The V segment lost 4 bases and the J segment 7 bases; nucleotides outside the gene matches: 9. The CDR3 length is 15 residues. The CDR3 here is CASSPDRGRDIEAFF. CDR3 bases: TGTGCCAGCAGCCCGGACAGGGGGCGAGACATTGAAGCTTTCTTT. The entire variable domain, with the rest obtained from reference TRBV5-6 and TRBJ1-1, is as follows: DAGVTQSPTHLIKTRGQQVTLRCSPKSGHDTVSWYQQALGQGPQFIFQYYEEEERQRGNFPDRFSGHQFPNYSSELNVNALLLGDSALYLCASSPDRGRDIEAFFGQGTRLTVV.

The chain uses TRBV5-6 and TRBJ1-6; 9 bases are shared with TRBD1. The CDR3 totals 17 residues. Germline V gives CDR1 SGHDT, CDR2 YYEEEE. V trimming: 0 bases; J trimming: 7 bases; junction bases outside the gene matches: 8. CDR3 sequence reads: CASSLAVGTGRNSPLHF. As DNA, the CDR3 is TGTGCCAGCAGCTTGGCCGTCGGGACAGGGAGAAATTCACCCCTCCACTTT.

The CDR3, as DNA: TGCGCCAGCAGCTCCGGGACAGCACTCGGAGAGACCCAGTACTTC. Its translation is CASSSGTALGETQYF. The chain is built from TRBV5-1 and TRBJ2-5, with 7 bases matching TRBD1. Germline values: CDR1 SGHRS, CDR2 YFSETQ. The CDR3 consists of 15 residues. V lost 3 bases to trimming and J lost 4 bases; unmatched junction nucleotides: 9. The variable domain in full, completed from reference TRBV5-1 and TRBJ2-5, reads KAGVTQTPRYLIKTRGQQVTLSCSPISGHRSVSWYQQTPGQGLQFLFEYFSETQRNKGNFPGRFSGRQFSNSRSEMNVSTLELGDSALYLCASSSGTALGETQYFGPGTRLLVL.

The chain employs TRBV28 and TRBJ2-5; D is possibly TRBD1 (6 bases). CDR1 and CDR2 (germline): MDHEN, SYDVKM. The V gene lost 5 bases and the J gene lost 3 bases, with 13 bases spanning the gap. This CDR3 region has 14 residues. Written as DNA, the CDR3 is TGTGCCAGCAGTATCTGGGACACCGAAGAGACCCAGTACTTC. Encoded protein: CASSIWDTEETQYF. The whole variable domain, remainder taken from reference TRBV28 and TRBJ2-5, is DVKVTQSSRYLVKRTGEKVFLECVQDMDHENMFWYRQDPGLGLRLIYFSYDVKMKEKGDIPEGYSVSREKKERFSLILESASTNQTSMYLCASSIWDTEETQYFGPGTRLLVL.

The chain joins TRBV6-2 or TRBV6-3 to TRBJ1-4; the D gene is possibly TRBD1 (5 bases). This CDR3 is 16 amino acids long. Germline assignment: CDR1 MNHEY and CDR2 SVGEGT. Trimming pared 0 bases from V and 6 bases from J, leaving 14 bases between. In DNA, the CDR3 is TGTGCCAGCAGTTACTCGGTGGGGACTAAGGATGAAAAACTGTTTTTT. It codes for CASSYSVGTKDEKLFF.

This clone was observed a few times. The chain couples TRBV12-3 or TRBV12-4 to TRBJ2-5, with D possibly matching TRBD2 (6 bases). V was trimmed by 3 bases and J by 1 base, leaving 6 bases between them. CDR3 length: 13 residues. CDR3 in amino acids: CASSFGGQETQYF. The CDR3 coding sequence is TGTGCCAGCAGTTTCGGGGGCCAAGAGACCCAGTACTTC.

The CDR3 loop is CASSSGTAINQPQHF. In DNA form, the CDR3 reads TGTGCCAGCAGTTCCGGGACAGCGATTAATCAGCCCCAGCATTTT. The genes are TRBV6-2 or TRBV6-3 and TRBJ1-5; 7 bases map to TRBD1. The CDR3 extends over 15 amino acids. Germline-derived CDR1 and CDR2 are MNHEY and SVGEGT. Trimming took 4 bases from V and 4 from J; bases not matched to a gene: 7.